This T cell receptor beta chain was sequenced for a study of regulatory T cells in long-lasting Graves disease. Study conclusions and caveats: Patients whose Graves' disease persisted exhibited lower TCR diversity than those newly diagnosed. Gene preferences differed: TRBV28, TRBJ1-2, TRBJ2-5 in persistent cases.

Time point in this sample: newly diagnosed GD, antithyroid drugs for less than 3 months. After RNA was extracted from PBMCs, the TCR library was made from it. Germline CDR1 is SGHNT and CDR2 is YYREEE (reference sequence). Trimming shortened V by 1 base and J by 2 bases, and 17 bases separated the two germline ends. This CDR3 contains 17 residues. Assembly of TCR beta libraries relied on iRepertoire HTBI primers together with Arm-PCR of CDR3 regions. TCRdb reprocessed the multiplex PCR reads via MiXCR and lists one record per CDR3 protein. This sample has under 300,000 distinct CDR3 sequences, with 20% found just once. Concerning this clonotype itself: Its antigen is unknown.

The material was peripheral blood mononuclear cells (PBMCs), obtained at new diagnosis, from a patient treated with antithyroid drugs. This rearrangement joins TRBV5-4 to TRBJ2-3, with a tentative D call TRBD2 (7 bases). The TCR comes from a female donor with Graves disease. CDR3 loop: CASSLKLGRGPTDTQYF. CDR3 DNA: TGTGCCAGCAGCTTGAAGTTAGGGCGGGGGCCCACAGATACGCAGTATTTT.